These 20 T cell receptor beta chains were all obtained from the same sample, sequenced in a study of T cell clones after liver transplantation. Libraries were prepared by immunoSEQ multiplex PCR; TCRdb keeps only in-frame clonotypes and omits some of them. This sample yields approximately 51,000 clones, of which roughly nine tenths are seen a single time; around an eighth belongs to the top ten. The specimen was CD8+ T cells from blood, collected 12 months after liver transplant. These receptors all stem from a human patient who received a liver transplant. The graft donor may be the source of some T cells.

V gene TRBV9 combines with J gene TRBJ1-1; D might be TRBD1 (6 bases). Germline assignment: CDR1 SGDLS and CDR2 YYNGEE. The CDR3 loop spans 14 amino acids. V lost 6 bases to trimming and J lost 2 bases, with 14 bases between them. CDR3 nucleotides: TGTGCCAGCACCGTGACAGGTGAAAACACTGAAGCTTTCTTT. It is translated as CASTVTGENTEAFF.

J is TRBJ2-1 and V is TRBV19, with 9 bases aligning to TRBD2. Trimming cost V 5 bases and J 4 bases; bases outside gene matches: 3. The CDR3 is made up of 14 amino acids. From germline, CDR1 is LNHDA and CDR2 SQIVND (reference sequence). The CDR3: CASSQTSGYNEQFF. CDR3 bases: TGTGCCAGTAGTCAGACTAGCGGTTACAATGAGCAGTTCTTC. Supplemented by reference TRBV19 and TRBJ2-1, the full variable domain reads DGGITQSPKYLFRKEGQNVTLSCEQNLNHDAMYWYRQDPGQGLRLIYYSQIVNDFQKGDIAEGYSVSREKKESFPLTVTSAQKNPTAFYLCASSQTSGYNEQFFGPGTRLTVL.

The chain has TRBV4-2 and TRBJ2-3, with no clear D. V was cut by 1 base and J by 2 bases, with 7 bases left in between. The CDR3 sequence is 14 residues long. Germline assignment: CDR1 LGHNA and CDR2 YNFKEQ. The CDR3 coding sequence is TGTGCCAGCAGCCAAGGACACCTCACAGATACGCAGTATTTT. Residues: CASSQGHLTDTQYF.

This chain connects TRBV25-1 to TRBJ2-3; D might be TRBD1 or TRBD2, each matching 5 bases. The CDR3 consists of 16 residues. Germline assignment: CDR1 MGHDK and CDR2 SYGVNS. The ends were cut back, 6 bases at V and 0 bases at J, with 16 bases in the middle. In DNA form, the CDR3 reads TGTGCCAGCAGACCCCAGCCTGGGGACAGCACAGATACGCAGTATTTT. Its translation: CASRPQPGDSTDTQYF.

The genes are TRBV4-3 and TRBJ1-1; D gene unclear. Looked up from germline, CDR1 is LGHNA and CDR2 is YSLEER. The CDR3 length is 15 residues. V was shortened by 0 bases and J by 2 bases, with 10 bases between the two germline ends. The CDR3 DNA reads TGCGCCAGCAGCCAAGATGAGGGCAGTAACACTGAAGCTTTCTTT. This codes for CASSQDEGSNTEAFF.

Concerning this clone itself: The germline gene is not matched at one end of the junction; a read error may be the cause. DNA of the CDR3: TGTGCCAGCAGCTCGGGACTAGCGGGAGGGCCACGCTTC. It yields the protein CASSSGLAGGPRF. The genes are TRBV7-9 and TRBJ2-7; 16 bases line up with TRBD2. There are 13 residues in the CDR3. Germline CDR1 is SEHNR and CDR2 is FQNEAQ (reference sequence).

The chain links TRBV27 to TRBJ2-5; a possible D gene is TRBD2 (6 bases). This CDR3 is built from 13 residues. Germline CDR1 and CDR2: MNHEY and SMNVEV (reference sequence). V lost 3 bases, J lost 4 bases, and 9 bases lay in between. The CDR3 region is CASSLAGRETQYF. In DNA, the CDR3 is TGTGCCAGCAGTTTGGCGGGGCGAGAGACCCAGTACTTC.

This clone was counted a few times. V usage is TRBV11-2 and J usage is TRBJ2-2; 15 nucleotides match TRBD2. The CDR3 spans 16 residues. CDR1 and CDR2 (germline): SGHAT, FQNNGV. Trimming at V came to 4 bases and at J to 6 bases, leaving 3 bases not matched to a gene. In DNA form, the CDR3 reads TGTGCCAGCAGCTCCGGACTAGCGGGAGGGGCCGGGGAGCTGTTTTTT. The encoded protein is CASSSGLAGGAGELFF. The full variable domain, rest sourced from reference TRBV11-2 and TRBJ2-2, is EAGVAQSPRYKIIEKRQSVAFWCNPISGHATLYWYQQILGQGPKLLIQFQNNGVVDDSQLPKDRFSAERLKGVDSTLKIQPAKLEDSAVYLCASSSGLAGGAGELFFGEGSRLTVL.

The chain combines TRBV6-1 with TRBJ2-7, with 7 nucleotides matching TRBD1. V shed 8 bases and J 4 bases; nucleotides not matched to a gene: 11. The CDR3 sequence is 14 residues long. Germline V lookup: CDR1 MNHNS, CDR2 SASEGT. The CDR3 protein is CASGPGWTGYEQYF. The CDR3 DNA follows: TGTGCCAGCGGCCCCGGGTGGACAGGTTACGAGCAGTACTTC.

The rearrangement links TRBV13 to TRBJ2-7, with 9 nucleotides matching TRBD1. In germline, CDR1 is PRHDT, CDR2 FYEKMQ (reference sequence). Trimming cost V 0 bases and J 4 bases; bases outside gene matches: 4. The CDR3 has 15 amino acids. As DNA, the CDR3 is TGTGCCAGCAGCTTAGGTGGACAGGGGCGATACGAGCAGTACTTC. Translation gives CASSLGGQGRYEQYF.

V usage is TRBV4-1 and J usage is TRBJ1-2; possible D gene TRBD1, 5 bases. Looked up from germline, CDR1 is MGHRA and CDR2 is YSYEKL. The CDR3 length is 15 residues. Trimming stripped 0 bases from V and 2 bases from J, with 10 bases between. CDR3 in DNA: TGCGCCAGCAGCCAAGAGTCAGGGCACAACTATGGCTACACCTTC. Translation: CASSQESGHNYGYTF.

The chain recombines TRBV9 with TRBJ2-7; 10 nucleotides agree with TRBD2. The CDR3 consists of 14 residues. V lost 4 bases, J lost 0 bases, and 1 base stayed unmatched. Germline V gene sequence: CDR1 SGDLS, CDR2 YYNGEE. As DNA, the CDR3 is TGTGCCAGCAGCTCTAGCGGGGGCTCCTACGAGCAGTACTTC. It codes for CASSSSGGSYEQYF.

The V gene is TRBV5-6, the J gene TRBJ1-1; D not resolved. Germline V gene lookup returns CDR1 SGHDT and CDR2 YYEEEE. This CDR3 is 12 amino acids long. The V gene lost 3 bases and the J gene lost 5 bases, with 8 bases spanning the gap. CDR3 nucleotides: TGTGCCAGCAGCTCTCGGGAGACTGAAGCTTTCTTT. This encodes CASSSRETEAFF.

The J gene is TRBJ2-7, the V gene TRBV7-2; no clear D gene. Trimming shortened V by 5 bases and J by 3 bases, and 11 bases separated the two germline ends. This CDR3 spans 13 amino acids. From germline, CDR1 is SGHTA and CDR2 FQGNSA. CDR3 residues: CASSPPARYEQYF. Written as DNA, the CDR3 is TGTGCCAGCAGCCCTCCGGCGCGCTACGAGCAGTACTTC.

The chain couples TRBV29-1 to TRBJ2-7, with D unclear. Trimming stripped 0 bases from V and 0 bases from J, with 15 bases between. Germline values: CDR1 SQVTM, CDR2 ANQGSEA. This CDR3 is built from 16 residues. The CDR3 reads CSVEDYGTSSSYEQYF. The CDR3 region has the DNA TGCAGCGTTGAAGATTATGGTACATCGAGCTCCTACGAGCAGTACTTC.

The V and J genes are TRBV27 and TRBJ1-1; unclear D gene. The CDR3 runs 12 residues. CDR1 and CDR2 (germline): MNHEY, SMNVEV (reference sequence). Trimming shortened V by 8 bases and J by 4 bases, and 11 bases separated the two germline ends. CDR3 amino acids: CASGVLSTEAFF. The CDR3 DNA reads as TGTGCCAGCGGGGTTTTGAGCACTGAAGCTTTCTTT.

This sequence joins TRBV27 and TRBJ1-2, with D uncertain. The CDR3 contains 13 residues. With 3 bases removed from V and 2 bases from J, the gap between germline ends came to 7 bases. Germline CDR1 and CDR2: MNHEY and SMNVEV (reference sequence). The CDR3 DNA sequence: TGTGCCAGCAGTTTGCGGCAAAACTATGGCTACACCTTC. Translation gives CASSLRQNYGYTF.

The chain has TRBV27 and TRBJ2-5; D uncertain. The DNA matches TRBJ2-7 better at its end, which makes the J call doubtful. This CDR3 comprises 13 residues. Germline V gives CDR1 MNHEY, CDR2 SMNVEV (reference sequence). Written as DNA, the CDR3 is TGTGCCAGCAGTTTTCAAACCACCTACGAGCAGTACTTC. Translated: CASSFQTTYEQYF.

This chain uses TRBV27 with TRBJ2-7; possible D gene TRBD1, 7 bases. With 6 bases removed from V and 2 bases from J, the gap between germline ends came to 20 bases. Per the germline V gene, CDR1 is MNHEY and CDR2 is SMNVEV (reference sequence). The CDR3 consists of 16 residues. The CDR3 nucleotides are TGTGCCAGCAGCCCTAGCGCCGGGACAGAAACCTACGAGCAGTACTTC. It codes for CASSPSAGTETYEQYF.

This clone showed up just once. J is TRBJ1-2 and V is TRBV11-2; 9 bases are a match to TRBD1. CDR3 length: 16 amino acids. V gave up 0 bases and J gave up 4 bases; unmatched junction bases: 6. Germline CDR1 and CDR2: SGHAT and FQNNGV. The CDR3 region is CASSLEGTGSLYGYTF. CDR3 sequence (DNA): TGTGCCAGCAGCTTAGAGGGGACAGGGAGCCTCTATGGCTACACCTTC. Full variable domain (missing parts from reference TRBV11-2 and TRBJ1-2): EAGVAQSPRYKIIEKRQSVAFWCNPISGHATLYWYQQILGQGPKLLIQFQNNGVVDDSQLPKDRFSAERLKGVDSTLKIQPAKLEDSAVYLCASSLEGTGSLYGYTFGSGTRLTVV.